The 17 T cell receptor beta chains reported below all come from one sample, sequenced in a study of shared clonotypes between healthy human individuals. Assay: immunoSEQ multiplex PCR; the TCRdb copy retains only in-frame clones and omits some. The sample shows roughly 2.6 million clones, just over 90% of them seen only once. Sequencing used naive CD4+ T cells sorted from blood. Subset here: CD45RA+ positively selected. These receptors were taken from a man between 18 and 29 years old in good health.

This clone was observed a single time. The gene calls are TRBV15 and TRBJ1-1; D might be TRBD1 (5 bases). V dropped 0 bases and J dropped 0 bases, with 8 bases sitting between them. Germline CDR1 and CDR2: LNHNV and YYDKDF (reference sequence). This CDR3 has 15 amino acids. CDR3 in amino acids: CATSRDRGMNTEAFF. DNA for the CDR3: TGTGCCACCAGCAGAGATAGGGGTATGAACACTGAAGCTTTCTTT.

The chain has TRBV7-3 and TRBJ1-1; the match to TRBD1 covers 7 bases. With 2 bases clipped from V and 11 bases from J, the junction kept 8 bases outside the gene matches. CDR3 length equals 13 residues. Germline CDR1 and CDR2: SGHTA and FQGTGA. The CDR3 nucleotides read TGTGCCAGCAGCTTACAAACAGGGGAATCGGCTTTCTTT. Amino acids: CASSLQTGESAFF.

Concerning this clone itself: The sample carries other DNA sequences with the same CDR3. The genes are TRBV18 and TRBJ1-2; 8 bases agree with TRBD1. Trimming took 2 bases from V and 4 from J; bases not matched to a gene: 6. Germline V gene lookup returns CDR1 KGHSH and CDR2 LQKENI. This CDR3 region has 15 residues. For the CDR3, the DNA is TGTGCCAGCTCACCATCCGGACAGGGAGGCTATGGCTACACCTTC. It yields the protein CASSPSGQGGYGYTF.

V and J are TRBV6-1 and TRBJ2-7, with D unclear. CDR3 length: 14 residues. V dropped 3 bases and J dropped 13 bases, with 22 bases sitting between them. The V gene's germline CDR1 is MNHNS and CDR2 SASEGT. The CDR3 reads CASSDLGFLRVPYF. The CDR3 DNA reads TGTGCCAGCAGTGACTTGGGTTTTCTCCGAGTACCTTACTTC.

The chain couples TRBV6-5 to TRBJ1-2; D is undetermined. The V end was cut by 6 bases, the J end by 2 bases, with 10 bases between. CDR3 length: 13 amino acids. Germline assignment: CDR1 MNHEY and CDR2 SVGAGI. Here the CDR3 reads CASSFRGNYGYTF. Here the CDR3 DNA reads TGTGCCAGCAGCTTCCGGGGAAACTATGGCTACACCTTC.

The chain has TRBV5-4 and TRBJ2-3, with D perhaps being TRBD1 or TRBD2 (8 bases each). CDR1 and CDR2 (germline): SGHNT, YYREEE (reference sequence). The CDR3 totals 17 residues. The ends were cut back, 7 bases at V and 1 base at J, with 22 bases in the middle. The DNA of the CDR3 is TGTGCCAGCCGGACATTAGCGGGACAGGTCGGCACAGATACGCAGTATTTT. Its protein product is CASRTLAGQVGTDTQYF.

The rearrangement joins TRBV30 to TRBJ2-7, with TRBD1 as a possible D gene (6 bases). The CDR3 loop spans 13 amino acids. Germline CDR1 and CDR2: GTSNPN and SVGIG (reference sequence). The V gene lost 0 bases and the J gene lost 6 bases, with 12 bases spanning the gap. The CDR3 DNA reads as TGTGCCTGGAGTGTAAACAGGGTGGTCGAGCAGTACTTC. Protein sequence: CAWSVNRVVEQYF.

V usage is TRBV5-6 and J usage is TRBJ2-7; 8 bases are a match to TRBD1. The V gene end was trimmed by 0 bases and the J gene end by 6 bases; junction bases not matched to a gene: 5. CDR3 length: 14 residues. CDR1 is SGHDT, CDR2 YYEEEE, per germline. The CDR3 DNA is TGTGCCAGCAGCTTGGGGACAGGGAATTTCGAGCAGTACTTC. Translation: CASSLGTGNFEQYF.

In the case of this clone: The same CDR3 is also encoded by other DNA sequences in this sample. The chain is built from TRBV19 and TRBJ2-3; TRBD1 agrees at 7 bases. Germline V CDR1 and CDR2: LNHDA, SQIVND (reference sequence). The CDR3 extends over 14 amino acids. Trimming removed 5 bases from V and 1 base from J; junction bases left unmatched: 3. CDR3: CASSWTGGTDTQYF. The CDR3 DNA follows: TGTGCCAGTAGTTGGACAGGAGGCACAGATACGCAGTATTTT.

This clone was recorded once. In the same sample, other DNA sequences code for this CDR3. The rearrangement links TRBV4-3 to TRBJ2-1; TRBD2 agrees at 11 bases. CDR3 size: 16 residues. Per the germline V gene, CDR1 is LGHNA and CDR2 is YSLEER. After removal of 1 base from V and 4 bases from J, the junction contained 3 bases not matched to a gene. CDR3 loop: CASSQVLAGAYNEQFF. As DNA, the CDR3 is TGCGCCAGCAGCCAAGTACTAGCGGGGGCATACAATGAGCAGTTCTTC.

Notes on this clone: Other DNA sequences of this sample code for an identical CDR3. V is TRBV5-1 and J is TRBJ2-3; 8 nucleotides match TRBD1. V was pared by 1 base and J by 1 base, with 2 bases of the junction left unmatched. The CDR3 has 15 residues. Germline CDR1 SGHRS, CDR2 YFSETQ. The CDR3 region is CASSLQGARTDTQYF. CDR3 bases: TGCGCCAGCAGCTTGCAGGGGGCTCGCACAGATACGCAGTATTTT.

Comments on this clone: The same CDR3 also results from other DNA sequences found in this sample. J is TRBJ2-5 and V is TRBV5-1; 8 bases fit TRBD1. Germline CDR1 and CDR2: SGHRS and YFSETQ. J was trimmed by 0 bases and V by 0 bases; bases with no gene match: 1. The CDR3 sequence is 15 residues long. For the CDR3, the DNA is TGCGCCAGCAGCTTGGGACAGGGGAACCAAGAGACCCAGTACTTC. This encodes CASSLGQGNQETQYF.

This clone has just a few counts. V is TRBV7-9 and J is TRBJ1-6, with D maybe TRBD1 (6 bases). Germline V CDR1 and CDR2: SEHNR, FQNEAQ (reference sequence). The CDR3 totals 13 residues. Between the trimmed V and J ends, which lost 5 bases and 7 bases, there was a span of 9 bases. The CDR3 DNA is TGTGCCAGCAGCAACGGACAGAATTCACCCCTCCACTTT. As protein: CASSNGQNSPLHF.

This chain uses TRBV4-1 with TRBJ2-2; D is unresolved. Trimming shortened V by 3 bases and J by 2 bases, and 10 bases separated the two germline ends. This CDR3 region has 15 residues. Germline assignment: CDR1 MGHRA and CDR2 YSYEKL. The CDR3 DNA reads as TGCGCCAGCAGCCATCCTGGTGCTAACACCGGGGAGCTGTTTTTT. Translation: CASSHPGANTGELFF.

As to this clone: Other DNA sequences in this sample translate to the same CDR3. V usage is TRBV7-2 and J usage is TRBJ2-3; no firm D call. Germline loops: CDR1 SGHTA, CDR2 FQGNSA. Trimming left V 2 bases short and J 0 bases short, with 6 bases between. This CDR3 spans 14 amino acids. The CDR3: CASSLWASTDTQYF. In DNA, the CDR3 is TGTGCCAGCAGCTTATGGGCCAGCACAGATACGCAGTATTTT.

The V gene is TRBV6-1, the J gene TRBJ2-2, with 8 positions matching TRBD1. The CDR3 runs to 14 residues. V lost 8 bases and J lost 1; bases outside the gene matches: 3. Germline CDR1 reads MNHNS; CDR2 reads SASEGT. CDR3 residues: CASWTGMNTGELFF. The CDR3, as DNA: TGTGCCAGCTGGACAGGGATGAACACCGGGGAGCTGTTTTTT.

J is TRBJ2-7 and V is TRBV6-1; D gene uncertain. The CDR3 spans 13 residues. Deletions cut 7 bases from V and 1 base from J, with 11 bases between. CDR1 MNHNS and CDR2 SASEGT come from the germline V gene. The DNA for the CDR3 is TGTGCCAGCATTTCCGCGAATTCCTACGAGCAGTACTTC. This translates into CASISANSYEQYF.